Included here is one TCR beta chain sequence, with context. Its antigen remains unknown. The sample's time point: baseline pretreatment blood. Treatment in this sample: 15 Gy SBRT to primary tumor, nephrectomy 4 weeks later. Blood was sampled at baseline, 2 weeks and 4 weeks after SBRT. The V and J ends lost 5 bases and 4 bases, in that order; junction bases with no gene match: 7. Germline lookup yields CDR1 SEHNR and CDR2 FQNEAQ (reference sequence). This CDR3 has 14 residues. These data are taken from a study of radiation and T cells in renal cell carcinoma. Study-level information: Nephrectomy followed 15 Gy stereotactic body radiation by 4 weeks.

Study-level points and caveats: No pretreatment tumor biopsies were available for baseline clonotypes. Top tumor clonotypes rose in blood 2 weeks post-radiation, then contracted.

This table comes from immunoSEQ multiplex PCR, and its TCRdb copy is limited to in-frame clones, with some not included. Of about 49,000 clones in the sample, roughly 80% are singletons; the top ten hold 30% to 35%. The sample in question was blood, obtained from a patient whose treatment included radiotherapy and nephrectomy. This chain connects TRBV7-9 to TRBJ2-5; 7 bases align to TRBD1. The receptor's source is a woman between 65 and 79 years old with renal cell carcinoma. CDR3 DNA: TGTGCCAGCAGCACTACAGGGGCGGGAGAGACCCAGTACTTC. Protein sequence: CASSTTGAGETQYF. The entire variable domain, with the rest obtained from reference TRBV7-9 and TRBJ2-5, is as follows: DTGVSQNPRHKITKRGQNVTFRCDPISEHNRLYWYRQTLGQGPEFLTYFQNEAQLEKSRLLSDRFSAERPKGSFSTLEIQRTEQGDSAMYLCASSTTGAGETQYFGPGTRLLVL.